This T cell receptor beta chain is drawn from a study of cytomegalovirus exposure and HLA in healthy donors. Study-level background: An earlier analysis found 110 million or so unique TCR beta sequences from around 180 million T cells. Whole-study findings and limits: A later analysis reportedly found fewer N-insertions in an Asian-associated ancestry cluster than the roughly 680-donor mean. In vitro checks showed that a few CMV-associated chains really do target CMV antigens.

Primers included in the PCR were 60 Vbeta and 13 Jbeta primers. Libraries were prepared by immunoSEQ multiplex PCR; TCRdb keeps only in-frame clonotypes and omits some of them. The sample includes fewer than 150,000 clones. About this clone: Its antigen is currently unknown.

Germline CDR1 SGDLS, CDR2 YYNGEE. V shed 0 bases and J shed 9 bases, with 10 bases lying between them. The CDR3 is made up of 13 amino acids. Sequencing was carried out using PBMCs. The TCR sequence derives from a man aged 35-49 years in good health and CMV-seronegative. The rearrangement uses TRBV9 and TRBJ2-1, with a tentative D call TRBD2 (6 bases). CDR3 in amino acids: CASSVVEAGEQFF. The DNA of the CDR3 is TGTGCCAGCAGCGTAGTAGAAGCGGGTGAGCAGTTCTTC.